Presented here are 29 T cell receptor beta chains from one specimen sequenced in a study of low-dose radiotherapy and immunotherapy resistance in tumors. TRAV- and TRBV-specific primers primed first-strand cDNA, covering alpha and beta chains. The authors ran 20 PCR cycles to amplify TCRs with a constant-region primer and V-primer adapter. TCRdb re-analysed the reads in MiXCR, keeping a single row per CDR3 protein. The data contain about 82,000 distinct CDR3 sequences, 15% to 20% of them seen just once; the ten biggest clones take up 4.5% to 7.5%. Time point in this sample: before trial treatment. Sequenced here: PBMCs, sampled before treatment. The receptor set was obtained from a male donor with prostate cancer.

This chain joins TRBV7-2 and TRBJ2-1; 10 positions match TRBD2. CDR1 is SGHTA and CDR2 is FQGNSA in the germline V gene. This CDR3 comprises 18 residues. Trimming cost V 3 bases and J 2 bases; bases outside gene matches: 10. The CDR3 here is CASSFKNSGGYTYNEQFF. DNA of the CDR3: TGTGCCAGCAGCTTCAAAAATAGCGGGGGGTATACCTACAATGAGCAGTTCTTC.

In its sample, this clonotype was seen many times. The chain joins TRBV6-2 or TRBV6-3 to TRBJ1-5; TRBD1 matches 11 bases. After removal of 3 bases from V and 0 bases from J, the junction contained 7 bases not matched to a gene. Germline V gives CDR1 MNHEY, CDR2 SVGEGT. The CDR3 loop spans 18 amino acids. CDR3 in amino acids: CASSYGGQGAGSNQPQHF. The CDR3 region has the DNA TGTGCCAGCAGTTATGGCGGACAGGGGGCGGGTAGCAATCAGCCCCAGCATTTT.

This clonotype came up many times. The chain links TRBV20-1 to TRBJ1-4, with D uncertain. The germline V gene has CDR1 DFQATT and CDR2 SNEGSKA (reference sequence). Trimming pared 6 bases from V and 8 bases from J, leaving 16 bases between. The CDR3 is 13 residues long. The CDR3 loop reads CSARRPPGEKLFF. The CDR3 bases are TGCAGTGCGAGAAGGCCACCGGGAGAAAAACTGTTTTTT.

The sample holds many counts of this clonotype. The chain combines TRBV20-1 with TRBJ2-5, with TRBD2 identical over 10 bases. CDR3 length: 13 residues. CDR1 is DFQATT and CDR2 is SNEGSKA in the germline V gene (reference sequence). J was trimmed by 5 bases and V by 7 bases; bases with no gene match: 7. The DNA of the CDR3 is TGCAGTGGGGCTAGCGGGAGTGATGAGACCCAGTACTTC. Its translation is CSGASGSDETQYF.

This clonotype was picked up many times. The chain uses TRBV6-2 or TRBV6-3 and TRBJ2-4; no clear D gene. The CDR3 covers 19 residues. With 5 bases removed from V and 8 bases from J, the gap between germline ends came to 31 bases. The germline V gene has CDR1 MNHEY and CDR2 SVGEGT. The CDR3 DNA reads TGTGCCAGCAGTGAAACCCCCGTTTTGATCGGGCCAAACTGGGACATTCAGTACTTC. This translates into CASSETPVLIGPNWDIQYF.

This clonotype was counted many times. The chain recombines TRBV25-1 with TRBJ1-1, with 11 bases fitting TRBD1. J was trimmed by 4 bases and V by 1 base; bases with no gene match: 8. CDR3 length: 17 residues. CDR1 and CDR2 (germline): MGHDK, SYGVNS. DNA of the CDR3: TGTGCCAGCAGTGAATTCCTGGGGGGACAGGGGGGCACTGAAGCTTTCTTT. It specifies CASSEFLGGQGGTEAFF.

This clonotype showed up many times. The J gene is TRBJ1-1, the V gene TRBV10-3; 8 nucleotides agree with TRBD1. CDR1 is ENHRY and CDR2 is SYGVKD in the germline V gene. V dropped 9 bases and J dropped 6; count of bases not matched to a gene: 9. The CDR3 spans 13 residues. The CDR3: CAISAGQGSEAFF. CDR3 in DNA: TGTGCCATATCAGCTGGACAGGGCTCTGAAGCTTTCTTT.

The table lists this clonotype with many counts. The chain links TRBV7-9 to TRBJ2-5, with D hard to call. Germline loops: CDR1 SEHNR, CDR2 FQNEAQ (reference sequence). This CDR3 comprises 13 residues. Trimming removed 2 bases from V and 4 bases from J, with 8 bases in between. The CDR3 DNA reads as TGTGCCAGCAGCTTACCCTCCTCAGAGACCCAGTACTTC. Its translation: CASSLPSSETQYF.

This clonotype was detected ten times or more. The gene calls are TRBV19 and TRBJ2-7, with D possibly matching TRBD2 (5 bases). The V end was cut by 1 base, the J end by 3 bases, with 10 bases between. CDR3 length: 14 amino acids. CDR1 and CDR2 from the germline V gene are LNHDA and SQIVND (reference sequence). For the CDR3, the DNA is TGTGCCAGTAGTATAGGTATTCGGGGCTACGAGCAGTACTTC. Translating gives CASSIGIRGYEQYF.

This clonotype was found many times. The chain uses TRBV6-2 or TRBV6-3 and TRBJ2-3; the match to TRBD2 covers 10 bases. The CDR3 contains 17 residues. The V gene's germline CDR1 is MNHEY and CDR2 SVGEGT. Trimming took 4 bases from V and 1 from J; bases not matched to a gene: 8. The CDR3 region is CASSSTALAGGTDTQYF. For the CDR3, the DNA is TGTGCCAGCAGTTCTACCGCTCTAGCGGGGGGCACAGATACGCAGTATTTT.

This clonotype was seen ten or more times. The chain recombines TRBV28 with TRBJ2-7; 11 bases agree with TRBD2. The V gene's germline CDR1 is MDHEN and CDR2 SYDVKM. CDR3 length: 15 amino acids. V lost 6 bases and J lost 0; bases outside the gene matches: 4. The CDR3 DNA reads TGTGCCAGCAGAGCGACTAGCGGGGCCTCCTACGAGCAGTACTTC. Protein product: CASRATSGASYEQYF.

V is TRBV20-1 and J is TRBJ2-7, with TRBD2 identical over 12 bases. V was clipped by 0 bases and J by 6 bases; unmatched bases: 9. Germline V CDR1 and CDR2: DFQATT, SNEGSKA (reference sequence). The CDR3 runs to 16 residues. The CDR3 DNA reads TGCAGTGCTAGAGATGGAGGACTAGCGGGAAATTCCGAGCAGTACTTC. The encoded protein is CSARDGGLAGNSEQYF.

This clonotype was detected only a few times. This chain joins TRBV30 and TRBJ2-5; either TRBD1 or TRBD2 may fit D (5 bases each). Trimming removed 0 bases from V and 1 base from J, with 12 bases in between. The length of the CDR3 is 15 residues. Per the germline V gene, CDR1 is GTSNPN and CDR2 is SVGIG (reference sequence). CDR3 in DNA: TGTGCCTGGAGTGTACCCCCCGGGACCCAAGAGACCCAGTACTTC. It yields the protein CAWSVPPGTQETQYF.

This clonotype was seen at least ten times. This rearrangement joins TRBV11-2 to TRBJ2-7, with unresolved D. The V and J ends lost 4 bases and 1 base respectively, with 8 bases between them. Per the germline V gene, CDR1 is SGHAT and CDR2 is FQNNGV. CDR3 length: 13 residues. This CDR3 is CASSWRVSYEQYF. The CDR3, as DNA: TGTGCCAGCAGCTGGCGAGTATCCTACGAGCAGTACTTC.

This clonotype was seen many times. The chain joins TRBV19 to TRBJ2-1, with D perhaps given as TRBD1 or TRBD2 (5 bases each). V was cut by 1 base and J by 0 bases, with 7 bases left in between. The CDR3 covers 15 residues. Germline V lookup: CDR1 LNHDA, CDR2 SQIVND (reference sequence). DNA of the CDR3: TGTGCCAGTAGTATAGCGGGGACCTCCTACAATGAGCAGTTCTTC. Its protein is CASSIAGTSYNEQFF.

This clonotype was detected ten times or more. The V call is TRBV5-1, the J call TRBJ2-3; D might be TRBD2 (5 bases). Trimming took 4 bases from V and 0 from J, leaving 12 bases between them. The CDR3 totals 15 residues. Germline CDR1 is SGHRS and CDR2 is YFSETQ. The CDR3 DNA reads as TGCGCCAGCAGCGAACGGAGGAGAAGCACAGATACGCAGTATTTT. Encoded protein: CASSERRRSTDTQYF.

This clonotype appeared many times. J is TRBJ1-2 and V is TRBV18, with TRBD1 matching 7 bases. From germline, CDR1 is KGHSH and CDR2 LQKENI. V dropped 3 bases and J dropped 4; count of bases not matched to a gene: 5. The CDR3 sequence is 14 residues long. The CDR3 bases are TGTGCCAGCTCACCCCAGGGGGAGATCTATGGCTACACCTTC. Its translation is CASSPQGEIYGYTF.

This clonotype came up many times. The chain recombines TRBV13 with TRBJ2-1; D might be TRBD1 (6 bases). Germline lookup yields CDR1 PRHDT and CDR2 FYEKMQ (reference sequence). Deletions cut 1 base from V and 6 bases from J, with 19 bases between. The CDR3 covers 17 residues. The CDR3 region is CASSLVGTNTAVNEQFF. CDR3 DNA sequence: TGTGCCAGCAGCTTAGTCGGGACAAACACTGCGGTCAATGAGCAGTTCTTC.

This clonotype occurred many times. The chain carries TRBV12-3 or TRBV12-4 and TRBJ2-5; maybe TRBD2 (5 bases). V lost 2 bases to trimming and J lost 5 bases, with 12 bases between them. The CDR3 totals 14 residues. This chain's CDR3 is CASSLMASRETQYF. The CDR3, as DNA: TGTGCCAGCAGTTTAATGGCTAGCAGGGAGACCCAGTACTTC.

Comment on this clonotype: The likely explanation is a read error, given a far larger clone one base away. The CDR3 here is CASSPGLGEHYEQFF. As DNA, the CDR3 is TGTGCCAGCAGCCCCGGACTAGGCGAACACTACGAGCAGTTCTTC. The gene calls are TRBV5-4 and TRBJ2-1; 7 bases fit TRBD2. The length of the CDR3 is 15 residues. J was trimmed by 10 bases and V by 4 bases; bases with no gene match: 14. Per germline, CDR1 SGHNT and CDR2 YYREEE (reference sequence).

Ten or more counts support this clonotype. The genes are TRBV6-6 and TRBJ2-7, with D possibly matching TRBD2 (6 bases). V gave up 6 bases and J gave up 3 bases, with 15 bases separating them. The CDR3 consists of 14 residues. Germline lookup yields CDR1 MNHNY and CDR2 SVGAGI (reference sequence). The CDR3 coding sequence is TGTGCCAGCAGAGCACCGGGACTGCTCTACGAGCAGTACTTC. Translation: CASRAPGLLYEQYF.

Many counts were recorded for this clonotype. This chain joins TRBV29-1 and TRBJ2-1, with TRBD2 matching over 8 bases. This CDR3 contains 14 residues. CDR1 is SQVTM and CDR2 is ANQGSEA in the germline V gene. V trimming: 6 bases; J trimming: 5 bases; junction bases outside the gene matches: 9. Written as DNA, the CDR3 is TGCAGCGTGTTAGCGGGAATCCTCGACAATGAGCAGTTCTTC. Translation gives CSVLAGILDNEQFF.

In this sample, this clonotype turned up once. This chain links TRBV7-9 with TRBJ1-4; a possible D gene is TRBD1 (6 bases). V was trimmed by 3 bases and J by 3 bases, leaving 8 bases between them. Per germline, CDR1 SEHNR and CDR2 FQNEAQ (reference sequence). This CDR3 contains 14 residues. CDR3 amino acids: CASSLGGSNEKLFF. The CDR3 DNA reads TGTGCCAGCAGCTTGGGGGGCTCTAATGAAAAACTGTTTTTT.

This clonotype showed up many times. The V call is TRBV3-1, the J call TRBJ2-5; 9 bases are a match to TRBD2. V gave up 4 bases and J gave up 0 bases; unmatched junction bases: 9. The CDR3 runs 17 residues. Germline V gene sequence: CDR1 LGHDT, CDR2 YNNKEL (reference sequence). The CDR3 sequence: CASSLAPSGRYQETQYF. The CDR3 DNA sequence: TGTGCCAGCAGCCTAGCTCCGAGCGGGAGGTACCAAGAGACCCAGTACTTC.

In its sample, this clonotype was seen many times. The chain combines TRBV9 with TRBJ2-2, with TRBD1 matching over 9 bases. CDR3 length: 13 amino acids. In germline, CDR1 is SGDLS, CDR2 YYNGEE. After removal of 4 bases from V and 9 bases from J, the junction contained 4 bases not matched to a gene. CDR3 coding DNA: TGTGCCAGCAGCAAACAGGGGGCCTGGGAGCTGTTTTTT. The encoded protein is CASSKQGAWELFF.

This clonotype appeared many times. CDR3 sequence (DNA): TGTGCCAGCAGCGCCAAACAAGGTTCACCCCTCCACTTT. Translation gives CASSAKQGSPLHF. This sequence joins TRBV7-6 and TRBJ1-6; D is unclear. This CDR3 contains 13 residues. The germline V gene encodes CDR1 SGHVS and CDR2 FNYEAQ. V dropped 5 bases and J dropped 9 bases, with 11 bases sitting between them.

This clonotype was seen many times. This chain joins TRBV2 and TRBJ2-3; tentative D call: TRBD1 (5 bases). The V end lost 7 bases, the J end lost 0 bases, and 11 bases lay between the germline ends. There are 14 residues in the CDR3. CDR1 is SNHLY and CDR2 is FYNNEI in the germline V gene. CDR3 DNA: TGTGCCAGCAAGTCGACAGCTAGCACAGATACGCAGTATTTT. Translating it yields CASKSTASTDTQYF.

This clonotype showed up many times. The V and J genes are TRBV6-2 or TRBV6-3 and TRBJ1-5; D might be TRBD1 (5 bases). V lost 7 bases to trimming and J lost 3 bases, with 10 bases between them. The CDR3 is made up of 13 amino acids. Germline V gene lookup returns CDR1 MNHEY and CDR2 SVGEGT. CDR3 bases: TGTGCCAGCATGCTGACAGTCAATCAGCCCCAGCATTTT. Its translation is CASMLTVNQPQHF.

In the case of this clonotype: It differs at one base from a far larger clone, so likely a read error. The chain is built from TRBV28 and TRBJ2-3; TRBD1 might be the D (6 bases). Looked up from germline, CDR1 is MDHEN and CDR2 is SYDVKM. With 5 bases removed from V and 5 bases from J, the gap between germline ends came to 11 bases. The CDR3 loop spans 13 amino acids. The CDR3 loop is CASSGQSGDTQYF. For the CDR3, the DNA is TGTGCCAGCAGTGGACAGTCTGGAGATACGCAGTATTTT.